Below, one T cell receptor (beta chain) is given with its context. The record originates from a study of blood T cell repertoires in COVID-19. On the study more broadly: Italy, Spain and the United States were the sources of the convalescent and acute COVID-19 samples.

Germline trimming cut 6 bases from V and 7 bases from J; bases unmatched to any gene: 9. CDR3 length: 15 residues. Per germline, CDR1 SNHLY and CDR2 FYNNEI. Only in-frame clones appear in the TCRdb table, and some are missing; sequencing was by immunoSEQ multiplex PCR. The table shows a few hundred thousand clones, with roughly 89% occurring only once. Participants spanned ages about 18 to 90 years and resided in about two dozen US areas. Donors of Cohort 3 who recovered were those that had two negative PCRs, clearance, or symptom resolution. V usage is TRBV2 and J usage is TRBJ2-1, with TRBD2 matching 10 bases. This sequence originates from a woman aged 45-65 years who had recovered from COVID-19. Sequenced: PBMCs or T cells enriched from blood (not recorded which). CDR3 region: CASRSGLAGGNEQFF. CDR3 in DNA: TGTGCCAGCAGATCAGGTTTAGCGGGAGGAAATGAGCAGTTCTTC.